The 23 T cell receptor beta chains listed next were all sequenced from one sample in a study of T cells in women clearing cervical HPV infection. Method: immunoSEQ multiplex PCR; TCRdb's copy keeps in-frame clones and lacks some. The repertoire table contains about 28,000 clones. The specimen was blood buffy coat. These receptors were taken from a woman aged 18-70 years with a cervical HPV16 infection that either progressed to CIN3+ or cleared (not recorded which).

A note on this clone: The read terminates 3 residues ahead of where the CDR3 ends, so the germline J gene completes it. The chain recombines TRBV7-9 with TRBJ1-1; a weak D match, TRBD1 (5 bases). V gave up 2 bases and J gave up 5 bases, with 15 bases separating them. Germline assignment: CDR1 SEHNR and CDR2 FQNEAQ (reference sequence). The CDR3 is 15 amino acids. Partial CDR3 DNA: TGTGCCAGCAGCTTAAGATCAGGGAGGGAAACTGAA. Its translation is CASSLRSGRETE. The entire CDR3 protein is CASSLRSGRETEAFF.

Comments on this clone: The CDR3 end falls 3 residues outside the read, so it is completed with the germline J gene. This rearrangement joins TRBV20-1 to TRBJ2-7; D is unclear. Germline V gene sequence: CDR1 DFQATT, CDR2 SNEGSKA (reference sequence). Trimming removed 3 bases from V and 1 base from J, with 7 bases in between. The CDR3 spans 12 residues. CDR3 in amino acids: CSARPGSYEQYF. The CDR3 bases that were read are TGCAGTGCTAGGCCAGGTTCCTACGAG.

A remark on this clone: Coverage ceases 3 residues before the CDR3 finishes, and the germline J gene fills in the end. This chain uses TRBV29-1 with TRBJ1-1; D is unresolved. There are 14 residues in the CDR3. Between the trimmed V and J ends, which lost 4 bases and 1 base, there was a span of 13 bases. Germline V gives CDR1 SQVTM, CDR2 ANQGSEA. The covered CDR3 bases are TGCAGCGTTGTCCTACTCGCCCAGAACACTGAA. Residues: CSVVLLAQNTE. The complete CDR3 sequence is CSVVLLAQNTEAFF.

A remark on this clone: The read gets to within 3 residues of the CDR3 end, and the germline J gene fills in the rest. The chain links TRBV30 to TRBJ1-2; D might be TRBD1 (5 bases). The germline CDR1 and CDR2 sequences are GTSNPN and SVGIG (reference sequence). The CDR3 spans 15 residues. The CDR3 reads CAWSTGLAGTDDYTF. The CDR3 bases that were read are TGTGCCTGGAGTACGGGACTAGCGGGAACCGATGAC.

Of note for this clone: The read is 3 residues too short to cover the CDR3 end, so that end is filled in from the germline J gene. The chain links TRBV18 to TRBJ1-2; TRBD1 aligns across 8 bases. From germline, CDR1 is KGHSH and CDR2 LQKENI. CDR3 size: 15 residues. The CDR3 is CASSPRLDGQGGYTF. The CDR3 DNA, read in part, is TGTGCCAGCTCACCGAGGCTGGACGGACAGGGAGGC.

CDR3 in amino acids: CASRYGTERTEAFF. The sequenced part of the CDR3 DNA is TGTGCCAGCAGATACGGGACAGAGAGAACTGAA. This chain joins TRBV5-4 and TRBJ1-1, with 7 bases matching TRBD1. The read finishes 3 residues shy of the CDR3 end, and the germline J gene is used to complete it. Germline CDR1 is SGHNT and CDR2 is YYREEE (reference sequence). This CDR3 is 14 amino acids long. J gave up 5 bases and V 5 bases, and 9 bases lay outside the gene matches.

To note about this clone: The sequenced fragment ends 3 residues before the CDR3 boundary, so the rest is inferred from the germline J gene. J is TRBJ2-3 and V is TRBV20-1; D perhaps matches TRBD2 (6 bases). CDR1 is DFQATT and CDR2 is SNEGSKA in the germline V gene (reference sequence). There are 14 residues in the CDR3. This CDR3 reads CSGLRAGRMETQYF. CDR3 bases read: TGCAGTGGTCTGAGGGCGGGGAGAATGGAGACG.

Note on this clone: The sequenced fragment ends 3 residues before the CDR3 boundary, so the rest is inferred from the germline J gene. V usage is TRBV29-1 and J usage is TRBJ1-1; D unclear. V dropped 4 bases and J dropped 3 bases, with 12 bases sitting between them. From germline, CDR1 is SQVTM and CDR2 ANQGSEA. The CDR3 is made up of 13 amino acids. The DNA read from the CDR3 is TGCAGCGTTGTCTTTGAAGACTACACTGAA. Translating gives CSVVFEDYTE. The whole CDR3 protein reads CSVVFEDYTEAFF. The full variable domain, in which reference TRBV29-1 and TRBJ1-1 provide the parts outside the CDR3, is SAVISQKPSRDICQRGTSLTIQCQVDSQVTMMFWYRQQPGQSLTLIATANQGSEATYESGFVIDKFPISRPNLTFSTLTVSNMSPEDSSIYLCSVVFEDYTEAFFGQGTRLTVV.

The covered CDR3 bases are TGTGCCAGCAGCTTGGGGACTAGCGGACAAGAGACC. It encodes CASSLGTSGQET. The whole CDR3 protein is CASSLGTSGQETQYF. The V and J genes are TRBV11-1 and TRBJ2-5, with 11 bases that match TRBD2. The read halts 3 residues ahead of the CDR3 end, with the missing end drawn from the germline J gene. Unmatched junction bases numbered 2, after V lost 3 bases and J lost 2 bases. The length of the CDR3 is 15 residues. Germline loops: CDR1 SGHAT, CDR2 FQDESV (reference sequence).

On this clone itself: The observed sequence ends 3 residues before the CDR3 terminus, with the missing tail filled in from the germline J gene. The rearrangement joins TRBV13 to TRBJ2-1; 9 bases match TRBD2. CDR1 is PRHDT, CDR2 FYEKMQ, per germline (reference sequence). This CDR3 spans 15 amino acids. V shed 5 bases, J shed 7 bases, and the junction held 9 bases outside the gene matches. The CDR3 bases that were read are TGTGCCAGCAGCCATCCGGGGACTAGCAAAAATGAG. This sequence encodes CASSHPGTSKNE. The complete CDR3 sequence is CASSHPGTSKNEQFF.

On this clone: The read ends 3 residues shy of where the CDR3 ends; the end is completed using the germline J gene. The chain carries TRBV20-1 and TRBJ1-2, with 8 positions matching TRBD1. Germline values: CDR1 DFQATT, CDR2 SNEGSKA (reference sequence). V lost 1 base, J lost 3 bases, and 4 bases stayed unmatched. This CDR3 is built from 14 residues. The CDR3 region is CSARAGGAYYGYTF. The CDR3 bases that were read are TGCAGTGCTAGAGCAGGGGGCGCATACTATGGC.

Worth noting for this clone: Read coverage stops 3 residues before the CDR3 terminus; the germline J gene supplies the remainder. The chain couples TRBV5-1 to TRBJ2-3, with 7 bases aligning to TRBD1. CDR3 length: 15 residues. Trimming took 4 bases from V and 2 from J; bases not matched to a gene: 7. The germline V gene encodes CDR1 SGHRS and CDR2 YFSETQ. CDR3 DNA, as far as it was read: TGCGCCAGCAGCGAACAGGGGTTTAACACAGATACG. Amino acids: CASSEQGFNTDT. The whole CDR3 sequence reads CASSEQGFNTDTQYF. The full variable domain, with the rest looked up from reference TRBV5-1 and TRBJ2-3, is KAGVTQTPRYLIKTRGQQVTLSCSPISGHRSVSWYQQTPGQGLQFLFEYFSETQRNKGNFPGRFSGRQFSNSRSEMNVSTLELGDSALYLCASSEQGFNTDTQYFGPGTRLTVL.

Of note for this clone: The observed sequence ends 3 residues before the CDR3 terminus, with the missing tail filled in from the germline J gene. The rearrangement links TRBV18 to TRBJ2-3, with TRBD1 as a possible D gene (6 bases). This CDR3 has 14 residues. CDR1 is KGHSH and CDR2 is LQKENI in the germline V gene. This chain's CDR3 is CASSPQGTQETQYF. The sequenced part of the CDR3 DNA is TGTGCCAGCTCACCGCAGGGGACCCAAGAGACG.

Concerning this clone: The read finishes 3 residues shy of the CDR3 end, and the germline J gene is used to complete it. The chain recombines TRBV6-2 or TRBV6-3 with TRBJ2-7, with D perhaps TRBD2 (6 bases). Trimming took 3 bases from V and 2 from J, leaving 11 bases between them. Germline V gene lookup returns CDR1 MNHEY and CDR2 SVGEGT. The CDR3 spans 14 residues. The sequenced part of the CDR3 DNA is TGTGCCAGCAGTTATCAGGGAGGTACCTACGAG. It encodes CASSYQGGTYE. The entire CDR3 protein is CASSYQGGTYEQYF.

In the case of this clone: The read terminates 3 residues ahead of where the CDR3 ends, so the germline J gene completes it. This sequence joins TRBV18 and TRBJ2-7, with a weak D call TRBD1 (5 bases). CDR1 is KGHSH and CDR2 is LQKENI in the germline V gene. The CDR3 loop spans 13 amino acids. V shed 0 bases and J shed 5 bases, with 8 bases lying between them. CDR3 DNA (partial): TGTGCCAGCTCACCACCGGGGCAAAACGAG. The encoded protein is CASSPPGQNE. The full CDR3 protein is CASSPPGQNEQYF.

Regarding this clone: Read coverage stops 3 residues before the CDR3 terminus; the germline J gene supplies the remainder. The V gene is TRBV7-9, the J gene TRBJ2-4, with D perhaps matching TRBD1 (6 bases). Germline V gene sequence: CDR1 SEHNR, CDR2 FQNEAQ (reference sequence). The CDR3 sequence is 14 residues long. CDR3 bases read: TGTGCCAGCAGCTTAGGAGGGGGAGACTATGGT. Protein product: CASSLGGGDYG. The CDR3 in its entirety is CASSLGGGDYGQYF.

A word on this clone: The CDR3 goes on 3 residues after the read ends, and that part is filled in from the germline J gene. The V gene is TRBV7-6, the J gene TRBJ1-2; TRBD1 might be the D (5 bases). Germline V lookup: CDR1 SGHVS, CDR2 FNYEAQ. The CDR3 spans 16 residues. CDR3 amino acids: CASSPSLAGDSYDYTF. The CDR3 bases that were read are TGTGCCAGCAGCCCCTCGCTAGCGGGAGACAGCTACGAC.

Worth noting for this clone: Coverage ceases 3 residues before the CDR3 finishes, and the germline J gene fills in the end. The gene calls are TRBV19 and TRBJ1-2, with D hard to call. The germline gives CDR1 LNHDA, CDR2 SQIVND (reference sequence). The CDR3 spans 15 residues. This chain's CDR3 is CASSFSGESSYDYTF. The covered CDR3 bases are TGTGCCAGTAGCTTTAGCGGGGAAAGCTCCTACGAC.

On this clone: Read coverage stops 3 residues before the CDR3 terminus; the germline J gene supplies the remainder. The chain carries TRBV7-3 and TRBJ1-6; 8 bases align to TRBD1. The CDR3 contains 16 residues. CDR1 and CDR2 (germline): SGHTA, FQGTGA. After removal of 5 bases from V and 7 bases from J, the junction contained 10 bases not matched to a gene. The sequenced part of the CDR3 DNA is TGTGCCAGCAGCCAAAACGGACAGGGCGGGAATTCACCC. Protein: CASSQNGQGGNSP. From start to end, the CDR3 is CASSQNGQGGNSPLHF.

A note on this clone: The read ends 3 residues shy of where the CDR3 ends; the end is completed using the germline J gene. The J gene is TRBJ1-4, the V gene TRBV29-1; TRBD1 matches 8 bases. The germline gives CDR1 SQVTM, CDR2 ANQGSEA. CDR3 length: 13 residues. Trimming at V came to 7 bases and at J to 5 bases, leaving 6 bases not matched to a gene. The CDR3 sequence is CSARTGTNEKLFF. Partial CDR3 DNA: TGCAGCGCAAGGACAGGGACCAATGAAAAA. Looking up the rest from reference TRBV29-1 and TRBJ1-4 gives the full variable domain: SAVISQKPSRDICQRGTSLTIQCQVDSQVTMMFWYRQQPGQSLTLIATANQGSEATYESGFVIDKFPISRPNLTFSTLTVSNMSPEDSSIYLCSARTGTNEKLFFGSGTQLSVL.

With regard to this clone: The CDR3 extends 3 residues past the end of the read, so its final part is completed from the germline J gene. The gene calls are TRBV5-4 and TRBJ1-2; 10 positions agree with TRBD1. Trimming took 10 bases from V and 7 from J; bases not matched to a gene: 10. The CDR3 contains 13 residues. CDR1 is SGHNT and CDR2 is YYREEE in the germline V gene (reference sequence). CDR3 DNA, as far as it was read: TGTGCCGGTCGGGACAGGGGAGGGGTTGGC. Amino acids: CAGRDRGGVG. In full, the CDR3 is CAGRDRGGVGYTF.

As concerns this clone: The read ends 3 residues before the CDR3 terminus; that terminus is restored from the germline J gene. The V call is TRBV2, the J call TRBJ1-1, with TRBD1 as a possible D gene (6 bases). CDR1 and CDR2 from the germline V gene are SNHLY and FYNNEI. Trimming took 8 bases from V and 1 from J, leaving 11 bases between them. The CDR3 is 13 residues long. Incomplete CDR3 DNA: TGTGCCAGCGTTTCGACAGGGAACACTGAA. It specifies CASVSTGNTE. In full, the CDR3 is CASVSTGNTEAFF.

Comments on this clone: The read falls 3 residues short of the CDR3 end, and the missing part is taken from the germline J gene. This chain connects TRBV7-9 to TRBJ2-7, with a possible D match to TRBD1 (6 bases). This CDR3 region has 13 residues. V was cut by 5 bases and J by 4 bases, with 12 bases left in between. Germline assignment: CDR1 SEHNR and CDR2 FQNEAQ (reference sequence). CDR3 bases read: TGTGCCAGCAGCCCAGGGGACAAATACGAG. Translation gives CASSPGDKYE. The CDR3 reads in full as CASSPGDKYEQYF.